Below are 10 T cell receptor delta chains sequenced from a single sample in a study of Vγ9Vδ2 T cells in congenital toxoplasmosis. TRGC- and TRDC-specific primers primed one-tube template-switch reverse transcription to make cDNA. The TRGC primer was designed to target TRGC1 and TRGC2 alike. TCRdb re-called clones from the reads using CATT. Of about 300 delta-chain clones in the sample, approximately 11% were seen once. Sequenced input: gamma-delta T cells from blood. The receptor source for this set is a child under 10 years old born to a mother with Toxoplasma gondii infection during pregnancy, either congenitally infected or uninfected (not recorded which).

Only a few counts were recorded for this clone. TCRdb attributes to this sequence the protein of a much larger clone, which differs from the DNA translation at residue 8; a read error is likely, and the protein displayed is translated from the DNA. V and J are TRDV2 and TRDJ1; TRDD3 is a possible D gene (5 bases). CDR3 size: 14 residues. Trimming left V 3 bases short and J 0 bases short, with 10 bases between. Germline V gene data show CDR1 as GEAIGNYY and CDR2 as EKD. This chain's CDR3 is CACDPMGNTDKLIF. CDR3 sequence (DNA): TGTGCCTGTGACCCCATGGGGAACACCGATAAACTCATCTTT.

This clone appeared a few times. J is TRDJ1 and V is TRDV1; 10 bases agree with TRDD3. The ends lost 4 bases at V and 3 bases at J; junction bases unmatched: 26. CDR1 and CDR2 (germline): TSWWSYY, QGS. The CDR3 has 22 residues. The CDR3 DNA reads TGTGCTCTTGGGGGCGTGGGGATCCTACTGGGACTACTGGGGGATTCTTCCGATAAACTCATCTTT. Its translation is CALGGVGILLGLLGDSSDKLIF.

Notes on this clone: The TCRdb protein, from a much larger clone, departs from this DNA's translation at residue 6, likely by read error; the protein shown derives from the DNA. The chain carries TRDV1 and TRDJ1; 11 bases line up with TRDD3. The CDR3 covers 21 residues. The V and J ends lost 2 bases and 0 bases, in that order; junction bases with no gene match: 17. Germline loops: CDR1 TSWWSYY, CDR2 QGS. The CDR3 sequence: CALGENSYVGTGGYDTDKLIF. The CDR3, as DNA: TGTGCTCTTGGGGAAAATTCCTACGTCGGTACTGGGGGATATGACACCGATAAACTCATCTTT.

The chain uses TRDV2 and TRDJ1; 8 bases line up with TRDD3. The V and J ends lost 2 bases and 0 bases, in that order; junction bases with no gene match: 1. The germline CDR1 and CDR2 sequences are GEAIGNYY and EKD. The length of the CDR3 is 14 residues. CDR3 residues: CACDKLGDTDKLIF. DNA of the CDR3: TGTGCCTGTGACAAACTGGGGGACACCGATAAACTCATCTTT.

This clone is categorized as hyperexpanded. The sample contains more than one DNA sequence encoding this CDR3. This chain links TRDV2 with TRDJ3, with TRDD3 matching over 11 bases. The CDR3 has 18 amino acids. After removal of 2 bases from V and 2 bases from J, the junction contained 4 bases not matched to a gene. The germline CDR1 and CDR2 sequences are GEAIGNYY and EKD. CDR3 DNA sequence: TGTGCCTGTGACATGGTACTGGGGGATACCTGGGACACCCGACAGATGTTTTTC. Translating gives CACDMVLGDTWDTRQMFF.

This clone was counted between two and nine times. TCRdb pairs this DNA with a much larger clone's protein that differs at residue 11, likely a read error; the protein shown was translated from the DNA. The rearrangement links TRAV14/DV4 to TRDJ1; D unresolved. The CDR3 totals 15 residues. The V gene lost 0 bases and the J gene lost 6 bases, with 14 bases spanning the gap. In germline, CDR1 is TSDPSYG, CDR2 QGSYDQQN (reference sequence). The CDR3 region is CAMREGRREVNKLIF. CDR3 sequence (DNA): TGTGCAATGAGAGAGGGCCGGAGGGAGGTCAATAAACTCATCTTT.

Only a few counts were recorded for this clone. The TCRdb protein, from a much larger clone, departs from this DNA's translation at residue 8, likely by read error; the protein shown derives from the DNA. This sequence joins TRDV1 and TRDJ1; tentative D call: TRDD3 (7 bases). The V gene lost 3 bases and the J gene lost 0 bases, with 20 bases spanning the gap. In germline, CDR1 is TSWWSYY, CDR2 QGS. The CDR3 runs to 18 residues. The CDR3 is CALGELPALLGYTDKLIF. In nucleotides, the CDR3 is TGTGCTCTTGGGGAGCTTCCTGCGTTACTGGGGTACACCGATAAACTCATCTTT.

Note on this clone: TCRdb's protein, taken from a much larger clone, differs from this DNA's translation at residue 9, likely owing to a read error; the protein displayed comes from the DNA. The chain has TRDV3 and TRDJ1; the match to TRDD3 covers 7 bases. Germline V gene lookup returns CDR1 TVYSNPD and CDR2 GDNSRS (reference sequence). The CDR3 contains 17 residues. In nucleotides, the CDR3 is TGCGCACTCTCCGTACTGGGGATATACCCGTACACCGATAAACTCATCTTT. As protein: CALSVLGIYPYTDKLIF. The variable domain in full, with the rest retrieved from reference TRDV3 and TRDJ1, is CDKVTQSSPDQTVASGSEVVLLCTYDTVYSNPDLFWYRIRPDYSFQFVFYGDNSRSEGADFTQGRFSVKHILTQKAFHLVISPVRTEDSATYYCALSVLGIYPYTDKLIFGKGTRVTVEP.

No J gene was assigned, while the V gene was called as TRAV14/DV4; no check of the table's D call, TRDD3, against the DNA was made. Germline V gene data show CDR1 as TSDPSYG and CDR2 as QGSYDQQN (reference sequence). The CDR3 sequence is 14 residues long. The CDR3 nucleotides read TGTGCCAGCAGCCAAGGGGACAACACAGATACGCAGTATTTT. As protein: CASSQGDNTDTQYF.

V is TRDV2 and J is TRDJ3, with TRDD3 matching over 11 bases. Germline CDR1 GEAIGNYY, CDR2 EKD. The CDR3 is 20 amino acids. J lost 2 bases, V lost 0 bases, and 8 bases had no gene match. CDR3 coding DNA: TGTGCCTGTGACACCTTCTTCCGACTGGGGGATACCTGGGACACCCGACAGATGTTTTTC. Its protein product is CACDTFFRLGDTWDTRQMFF.